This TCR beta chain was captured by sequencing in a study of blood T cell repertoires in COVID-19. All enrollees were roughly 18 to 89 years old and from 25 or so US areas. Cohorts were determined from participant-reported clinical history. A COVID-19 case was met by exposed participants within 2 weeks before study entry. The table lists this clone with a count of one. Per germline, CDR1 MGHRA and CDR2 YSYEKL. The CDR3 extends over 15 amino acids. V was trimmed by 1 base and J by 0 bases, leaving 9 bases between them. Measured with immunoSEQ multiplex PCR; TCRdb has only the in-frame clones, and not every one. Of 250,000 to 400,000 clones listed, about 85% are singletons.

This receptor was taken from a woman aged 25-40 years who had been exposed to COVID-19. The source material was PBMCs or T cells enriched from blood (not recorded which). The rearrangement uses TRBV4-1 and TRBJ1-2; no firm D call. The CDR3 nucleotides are TGCGCCAGCAGCCAAGGGCAGAACCCTAACTATGGCTACACCTTC. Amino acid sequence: CASSQGQNPNYGYTF.